Listed below are T cell receptor beta chains from one sample, sequenced in a study of blood T cells in healthy people across ages. Via MiXCR, TCRdb re-called the 5' RACE reads, giving one row per CDR3 protein. The data contain over 500,000 distinct CDR3 sequences, 52% of them seen just once; the ten biggest clones take up roughly 14%. Sequencing was performed on blood. These receptor sequences come from a woman aged 80 or over in good health. Both conserved end residues are part of each CDR3. D genes are given only for firm matches. The size entry is marked missing in some rows and otherwise reads once, few, many or a size class.

D gene	J gene	V gene	clone size	CDR3 DNA	CDR3 protein
NA	TRBJ2-5	TRBV20-1	NA	TGCAGTGCTAGAGTGGCGGGGGAGACCCAGTACTTC	CSARVAGETQYF
NA	TRBJ1-4	TRBV7-9	NA	TGTGCCAGCAGCCTGAATACTGAAAAACTGTTTTTT	CASSLNTEKLFF
NA	TRBJ2-3	TRBV4-3	NA	TGCGCCAGCAGCCAAGAAGGGGTTGGCACAGATACGCAGTATTTT	CASSQEGVGTDTQYF
TRBD1	TRBJ1-5	TRBV20-1	many	TGCAGTGCTGTACAGGGGTCCGGCAATCAGCCCCAGCATTTT	CSAVQGSGNQPQHF
TRBD1	TRBJ2-7	TRBV14	NA	TGTGCCAGCAGCCCCCGGGACAGGAACTCCTACGAGCAGTACTTC	CASSPRDRNSYEQYF
TRBD1	TRBJ2-1	TRBV12-3/TRBV12-4	few	TGTGCCAGCAGCTCCGGACAGGGGTGGTACAATGAGCAGTTCTTC	CASSSGQGWYNEQFF
NA	TRBJ2-1	TRBV3-1	many	TGTGCCAGCAGCCAAGATCTATCAGGAAGCTCCTACAATGAGCAGTTCTTC	CASSQDLSGSSYNEQFF
NA	TRBJ2-5	TRBV5-8	many	TGTGCCAGCAGCATCCCACGGGACCCACGGGGAGAGACCCAGTACTTC	CASSIPRDPRGETQYF
NA	TRBJ1-3	TRBV9	NA	TGTGCCAGCAGCCCCCCCGCGGGAAGGGGAGATGGAAACACCATATATTTT	CASSPPAGRGDGNTIYF
NA	TRBJ2-5	TRBV5-1	many	TGCGCCAGCTCCCGGGGGCATGAGGAGACCCAGTACTTC	CASSRGHEETQYF
NA	TRBJ2-5	TRBV29-1	many	TGCAGCGCCAGGACAGACCTCCAAGAGACCCAGTACTTC	CSARTDLQETQYF
TRBD2	TRBJ2-7	TRBV7-9	few	TGTGCCAGCAGCTTCTATAGCGGGGATTCCTACGAGCAGTACTTC	CASSFYSGDSYEQYF
NA	TRBJ1-4	TRBV27	many	TGTGCCAGCAGTTCGGTGGCGGTTGGAGAAAAACTGTTTTTT	CASSSVAVGEKLFF
NA	TRBJ1-5	TRBV7-2	NA	TGTGCCAGCAGCTTAGTAGATGGCAATCAGCCCCAGCATTTT	CASSLVDGNQPQHF
TRBD1	TRBJ2-5	TRBV28	NA	TGTGCCAGCAGTTTACCTGGGACAGGTAACAATGAGCAGTACTTC	CASSLPGTGNNEQYF
NA	TRBJ1-2	TRBV20-1	NA	TGCAGTGCTAGAGATCCCAGGGGACAATGGGGCTACACCTTC	CSARDPRGQWGYTF
NA	TRBJ1-5	TRBV6-2/TRBV6-3	NA	TGTGCCAGCAATATAGGGGGAAGAGGCGATCAGCCCCAGCATTTT	CASNIGGRGDQPQHF
NA	TRBJ2-4	TRBV30	NA	TGTGCCGTGAACCCTACGGGGGCCCTGGGTGAGCAGTACTTC	CAVNPTGALGEQYF
TRBD1	TRBJ1-2	TRBV10-3	NA	TGTGCCATCAGACTGCCGGGACAGGGGCTAGGGGCTGGCTACACCTTC	CAIRLPGQGLGAGYTF
TRBD1	TRBJ2-7	TRBV4-1	many	TGCGCCAGCAGCCAAGGCGACAGGGTGTTGTACGAGCAGTACTTC	CASSQGDRVLYEQYF
TRBD1	TRBJ1-1	TRBV20-1	NA	TGCAGTGCCTATAGACAGGGGGTGCGCACTGAAGCTTTCTTT	CSAYRQGVRTEAFF
NA	TRBJ2-5	TRBV5-5	NA	TGTGCCACCTCGGCGTGGTCCAGGGAGACCCAGTACTTC	CATSAWSRETQYF
TRBD1	TRBJ2-7	TRBV29-1	NA	TGCAGCGTTGTTGGACAGGGGTTCGACGAGCAGTACTTC	CSVVGQGFDEQYF